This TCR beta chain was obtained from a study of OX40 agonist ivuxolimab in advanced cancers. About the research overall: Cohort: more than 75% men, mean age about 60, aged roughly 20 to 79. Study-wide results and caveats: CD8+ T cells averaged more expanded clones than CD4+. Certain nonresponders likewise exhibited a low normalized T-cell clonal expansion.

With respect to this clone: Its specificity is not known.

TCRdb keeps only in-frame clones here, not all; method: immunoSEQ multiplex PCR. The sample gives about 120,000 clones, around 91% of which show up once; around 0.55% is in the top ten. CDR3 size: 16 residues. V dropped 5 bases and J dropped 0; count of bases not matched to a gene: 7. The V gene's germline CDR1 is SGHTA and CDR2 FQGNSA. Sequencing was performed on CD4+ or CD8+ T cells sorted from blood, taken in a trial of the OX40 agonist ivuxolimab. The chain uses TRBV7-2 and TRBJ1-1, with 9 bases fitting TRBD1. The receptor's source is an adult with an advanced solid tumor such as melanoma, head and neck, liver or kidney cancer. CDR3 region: CASSQGQGFMNTEAFF. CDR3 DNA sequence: TGTGCCAGCAGCCAGGGACAGGGCTTTATGAACACTGAAGCTTTCTTT.